Following are 25 T cell receptor beta chains from one sample sequenced in a study of liver allograft versus peripheral blood T cells. Study background: Comparisons were made between T cell receptor repertoires found in transplanted livers and those circulating in recipients' peripheral blood.

TCRdb reprocessed the reads with MiXCR, giving one entry per CDR3 protein. The sample includes 9,200 or so distinct CDR3 sequences, approximately 16% of them seen just once. The receptors were gathered from a human patient who had a liver transplant. Some T cells may arise from the graft donor.

Only a few counts were recorded for this clonotype. The chain couples TRBV20-1 to TRBJ1-3; TRBD1 agrees at 9 bases. The CDR3 runs to 15 residues. Trimming removed 0 bases from V and 2 bases from J; junction bases left unmatched: 2. Per the germline V gene, CDR1 is DFQATT and CDR2 is SNEGSKA (reference sequence). The CDR3 bases are TGCAGTGCTAGAGATACAGGGGGCCCTGGAAACACCATATATTTT. Encoded protein: CSARDTGGPGNTIYF.

Within the sample, this clonotype is medium-sized (0.01 to 0.1%). The chain links TRBV18 to TRBJ1-3; D is ambiguous. The CDR3 contains 15 residues. Germline CDR1 is KGHSH and CDR2 is LQKENI. Trimming took 3 bases from V and 4 from J, leaving 13 bases between them. For the CDR3, the DNA is TGTGCCAGCTCACCGGGTTATGAGGCGGGAAACACCATATATTTT. Its translation: CASSPGYEAGNTIYF.

This chain links TRBV3-1 with TRBJ2-1; 7 bases align to TRBD2. With V trimmed by 0 bases and J by 3 bases, 5 bases remained unmatched. From germline, CDR1 is LGHDT and CDR2 YNNKEL (reference sequence). This CDR3 has 16 amino acids. CDR3 bases: TGTGCCAGCAGCCAAGAACACATAGCGGGCTACAATGAGCAGTTCTTC. Translation: CASSQEHIAGYNEQFF.

By frequency in the sample, this clonotype is medium-sized (0.01 to 0.1%). V is TRBV7-9 and J is TRBJ1-2; possible D gene TRBD1, 6 bases. V lost 10 bases, J lost 2 bases, and 14 bases lay in between. The CDR3 spans 13 residues. Germline assignment: CDR1 SEHNR and CDR2 FQNEAQ (reference sequence). CDR3 sequence: CATARTANYGYTF. The CDR3 DNA reads TGTGCCACCGCACGGACAGCCAACTATGGCTACACCTTC.

The CDR3: CASSWGGSRVTEAFF. Here the CDR3 DNA reads TGTGCCAGCAGCTGGGGGGGGTCGAGGGTCACTGAAGCTTTCTTT. The chain uses TRBV7-9 and TRBJ1-1, with D possibly TRBD1 on 5 matching bases. This CDR3 comprises 15 residues. Germline CDR1 reads SEHNR; CDR2 reads FQNEAQ (reference sequence). V lost 4 bases, J lost 4 bases, and 16 bases lay in between.

This clonotype occurred a few times. The rearrangement joins TRBV11-3 to TRBJ1-4, with D uncertain. This CDR3 is built from 12 residues. Germline assignment: CDR1 SGHNT and CDR2 YENEEA. The V gene lost 4 bases and the J gene lost 8 bases, with 8 bases spanning the gap. CDR3 residues: CASSSIVEKLFF. The CDR3 DNA sequence: TGTGCCAGCAGCTCCATAGTCGAAAAACTGTTTTTT.

This clonotype ranks as medium-sized. V and J are TRBV7-9 and TRBJ1-1; D is unresolved. The CDR3 covers 12 residues. Trimming cost V 5 bases and J 6 bases, with 10 bases left between them. The germline V gene has CDR1 SEHNR and CDR2 FQNEAQ (reference sequence). This CDR3 reads CASSQSGAEAFF. The DNA for the CDR3 is TGTGCCAGCAGCCAAAGCGGCGCTGAAGCTTTCTTT.

The chain employs TRBV3-1 and TRBJ1-1; possibly TRBD1 for D (5 bases). This CDR3 spans 13 amino acids. Germline CDR1 LGHDT, CDR2 YNNKEL (reference sequence). Trimming took off 2 bases at V and 4 bases at J, with 8 bases between the two ends. CDR3 nucleotide sequence: TGTGCCAGCAGCCAACAGGGAGGCACTGAAGCTTTCTTT. Translated, it gives CASSQQGGTEAFF.

In the case of this clonotype: Possible read error: a much larger clone is one base away. This chain joins TRBV6-5 and TRBJ2-1; D is unresolved. Trimming pared 5 bases from V and 0 bases from J, leaving 14 bases between. The CDR3 is 16 amino acids. From germline, CDR1 is MNHEY and CDR2 SVGAGI. CDR3 protein: CASSLDSWSSYNEQFF. CDR3 DNA: TGTGCCAGCAGTCTCGACTCCTGGAGCTCCTACAATGAGCAGTTCTTC.

This clonotype occurred many times. The chain has TRBV3-2 and TRBJ1-2; TRBD1 is the table's D call, not checked against the DNA. TRBV3-2 is assigned pseudogene status. This CDR3 is built from 15 residues. Here the CDR3 reads CASSIPTGSPYGYTF. CDR3 DNA: TGTGCCAGCAGCATTCCCACAGGGTCACCCTATGGCTACACCTTC.

This clonotype is medium-sized (0.01 to 0.1%) in the sample. The chain recombines TRBV18 with TRBJ2-1; D gene uncertain. Deletions cut 0 bases from V and 4 bases from J, with 4 bases between. Germline V gives CDR1 KGHSH, CDR2 LQKENI. The CDR3 is 13 amino acids. In nucleotides, the CDR3 is TGTGCCAGCTCACCACCAGGATACAATGAGCAGTTCTTC. It specifies CASSPPGYNEQFF.

This clonotype has more than one count but fewer than ten. V is TRBV10-1 and J is TRBJ1-4, with TRBD1 as a possible D gene (5 bases). The CDR3 is 18 residues long. Trimming cost V 5 bases and J 5 bases, with 24 bases left between them. Germline assignment: CDR1 WNHNN and CDR2 SYGVQD (reference sequence). The CDR3 sequence is CASSHRRSSLDPNEKLFF. The CDR3 region has the DNA TGCGCCAGCAGTCACAGGCGAAGCAGTCTGGACCCAAATGAAAAACTGTTTTTT.

By frequency in the sample, this clonotype is medium-sized. V gene TRBV6-2 or TRBV6-3 combines with J gene TRBJ1-5, with D hard to call. Trimming removed 4 bases at V and 5 bases at J, with 6 bases between. Per germline, CDR1 MNHEY and CDR2 SVGEGT. The CDR3 is 12 residues long. In nucleotides, the CDR3 is TGTGCCAGCAGTTTTGGTGATCAGCCCCAGCATTTT. Its translation is CASSFGDQPQHF.

This chain connects TRBV7-3 to TRBJ2-5; TRBD2 matches at 9 bases. In germline, CDR1 is SGHTA, CDR2 FQGTGA. The CDR3 runs to 16 residues. Trimming cost V 1 base and J 2 bases; bases outside gene matches: 5. CDR3 in DNA: TGTGCCAGCAGCTTAAACGGCGGGGGGGTTCAAGAGACCCAGTACTTC. It specifies CASSLNGGGVQETQYF.

The genes are TRBV6-5 and TRBJ1-1; no firm D call. Per germline, CDR1 MNHEY and CDR2 SVGAGI. There are 13 residues in the CDR3. The V gene lost 5 bases and the J gene lost 4 bases, with 11 bases spanning the gap. The CDR3 is CASSKEYSTEAFF. The CDR3, as DNA: TGTGCCAGCAGTAAGGAATATTCCACTGAAGCTTTCTTT.

By share, this clonotype counts as medium-sized. The V call is TRBV20-1, the J call TRBJ1-2; no reliable D call. Germline V lookup: CDR1 DFQATT, CDR2 SNEGSKA (reference sequence). The CDR3 has 12 residues. V was trimmed by 2 bases and J by 9 bases, leaving 13 bases between them. This CDR3 is CSARLEGRRYTF. The CDR3, as DNA: TGCAGTGCTAGATTGGAGGGCAGGCGCTACACCTTC.

By share, this clonotype ranks as medium-sized. V usage is TRBV7-9 and J usage is TRBJ1-1; possibly TRBD1 for D (6 bases). This CDR3 region has 14 residues. In germline, CDR1 is SEHNR, CDR2 FQNEAQ (reference sequence). The V gene lost 2 bases and the J gene lost 10 bases, with 17 bases spanning the gap. As DNA, the CDR3 is TGTGCCAGCAGCTTAAATCAGGGGCAGGGGCCAGCTTTCTTT. It is translated as CASSLNQGQGPAFF.

In its sample, this clonotype ranks as medium-sized. This chain joins TRBV18 and TRBJ2-7, with D tentatively TRBD1 (5 bases). Germline CDR1 reads KGHSH; CDR2 reads LQKENI. V was pared by 2 bases and J by 2 bases, with 10 bases between. This CDR3 spans 14 amino acids. CDR3 nucleotide sequence: TGTGCCAGCTCACCAGGTACAGGAGCCTACGAGCAGTACTTC. Its translation is CASSPGTGAYEQYF.

This clonotype appeared many times. The CDR3 DNA sequence: TGTGCCAGTAGTATCCCTCGGCCCGGCTATGGCTACACCTTC. Protein: CASSIPRPGYGYTF. The chain links TRBV19 to TRBJ1-2; D remains unclear. Trimming cost V 3 bases and J 4 bases, with 12 bases left between them. The V gene's germline CDR1 is LNHDA and CDR2 SQIVND (reference sequence). This CDR3 contains 14 residues.

Within the sample, this clonotype is medium-sized. The V call is TRBV6-6, the J call TRBJ1-2, with D unresolved. The CDR3 totals 14 residues. V was cut by 5 bases and J by 2 bases, with 12 bases left in between. CDR1 and CDR2 from the germline V gene are MNHNY and SVGAGI (reference sequence). CDR3 in amino acids: CASSHDGPNYGYTF. CDR3 DNA sequence: TGTGCCAGCAGTCACGACGGTCCAAACTATGGCTACACCTTC.

This clonotype is medium-sized by share. The chain is built from TRBV19 and TRBJ1-1, with D uncertain. The CDR3 covers 14 residues. Trimming cost V 5 bases and J 1 base, with 11 bases left between them. The germline V gene encodes CDR1 LNHDA and CDR2 SQIVND (reference sequence). The CDR3 coding sequence is TGTGCCAGTAGTCTGTATGTGGCGAACACTGAAGCTTTCTTT. Residues: CASSLYVANTEAFF.

This clonotype rates as medium-sized. Here the CDR3 reads CASSQTSSYNEQFF. Written as DNA, the CDR3 is TGTGCCAGCAGCCAGACTAGCTCCTACAATGAGCAGTTCTTC. The chain carries TRBV14 and TRBJ2-1, with D maybe TRBD2 (6 bases). The V end was cut by 3 bases, the J end by 0 bases, with 6 bases between. The CDR3 consists of 14 residues. CDR1 is SGHDN, CDR2 FVKESK, per germline.

This clonotype was seen at least ten times. The chain joins TRBV19 to TRBJ1-1, with unresolved D. This CDR3 contains 12 residues. Germline V lookup: CDR1 LNHDA, CDR2 SQIVND (reference sequence). V was cut by 6 bases and J by 3 bases, with 8 bases left in between. Written as DNA, the CDR3 is TGTGCCAGTAGATGGGAGGACACTGAAGCTTTCTTT. Protein: CASRWEDTEAFF.

The rearrangement links TRBV6-1 to TRBJ1-3, with a weak D call TRBD1 (6 bases). V lost 2 bases to trimming and J lost 5 bases, with 16 bases between them. Germline V gene lookup returns CDR1 MNHNS and CDR2 SASEGT. The CDR3 is 16 residues long. The CDR3 reads CASSEYGGGSRNTIYF. CDR3 coding DNA: TGTGCCAGCAGTGAATATGGGGGGGGCTCCCGAAACACCATATATTTT.

This clonotype appeared many times. The CDR3 DNA is TGTGCCAGCCAAGGACAGGGTGGCTACACCTTC. It translates to CASQGQGGYTF. The chain has TRBV19 and TRBJ1-2, with 8 bases identical to TRBD1. Germline V CDR1 and CDR2: LNHDA, SQIVND (reference sequence). Trimming removed 9 bases from V and 7 bases from J; junction bases left unmatched: 4. The CDR3 covers 11 residues.